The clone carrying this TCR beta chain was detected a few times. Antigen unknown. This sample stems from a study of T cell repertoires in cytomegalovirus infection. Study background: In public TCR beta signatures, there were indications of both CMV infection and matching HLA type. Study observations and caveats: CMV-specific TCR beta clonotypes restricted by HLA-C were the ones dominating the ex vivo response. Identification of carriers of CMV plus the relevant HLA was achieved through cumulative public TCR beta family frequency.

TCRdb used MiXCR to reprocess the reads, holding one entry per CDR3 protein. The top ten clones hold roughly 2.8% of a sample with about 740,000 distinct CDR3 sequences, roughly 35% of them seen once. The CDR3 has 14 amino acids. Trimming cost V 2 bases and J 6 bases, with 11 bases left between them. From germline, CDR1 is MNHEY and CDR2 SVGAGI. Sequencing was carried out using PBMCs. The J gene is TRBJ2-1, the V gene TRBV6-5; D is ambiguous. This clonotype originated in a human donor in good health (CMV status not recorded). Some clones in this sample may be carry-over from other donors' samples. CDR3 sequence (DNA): TGTGCCAGCAGTTACGGTTACGGATTCAATGAGCAGTTCTTC. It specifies CASSYGYGFNEQFF.